Sequencing of this T cell receptor (beta chain) was carried out in a study of blood T cell repertoires in COVID-19. Per the original methods: Amplified reference gene primers provided the basis for estimating nucleated cell counts. Libraries were prepared by immunoSEQ multiplex PCR; TCRdb keeps only in-frame clonotypes and omits some of them. From that table come the V and J calls and clone size; the DNA was used to work out D and trimming. The sample includes fewer than 150,000 clones, roughly 86% of them seen just once. Germline CDR1 is SGHRS and CDR2 is YFSETQ. The CDR3 is 14 amino acids. The V and J ends lost 4 bases and 0 bases respectively, with 8 bases between them.

The chain uses TRBV5-1 and TRBJ1-3, with D maybe TRBD1 (5 bases). The TCR originated in a woman in her forties or fifties who had recovered from COVID-19. Sequencing input: peripheral blood. CDR3 coding DNA: TGCGCCAGCAGCCAAGGGGACTCTGGAAACACCATATATTTT. Translated: CASSQGDSGNTIYF.